The rows below give T cell receptor beta chains drawn from one sample of a study of blood T cell repertoires in COVID-19. Measured with immunoSEQ multiplex PCR; TCRdb has only the in-frame clones, and not every one. In the table there are fewer than 100,000 clones, more than 75% of which are singletons. The sample comprised peripheral blood. These TCRs come from a woman at least 80 years old with acute or convalescent COVID-19. Both conserved end residues are part of each CDR3. The order of the fields is D gene, J gene, clone size, V gene, CDR3 DNA, CDR3 protein. A D gene is named only where the DNA matches it firmly. Only part of the rows carry a size: once, few, many, or a class if the clone is expanded.

>-|TRBJ1-3|-|TRBV5-6
TGTGCCAGCAGCACCTCCGGGGGGCAGAGAGGAAACACCATATATTTT
CASSTSGGQRGNTIYF
>TRBD2|TRBJ2-7|-|TRBV6-6
TGTGCCAGCAGTTACTCAGGCGGGGGTAACTACGAGCAGTACTTC
CASSYSGGGNYEQYF
>-|TRBJ1-1|-|TRBV3-1/TRBV3-2
TGTGCCAGCAGCCAAGAGAGTTTAGGGGGTAGGGGCACTGAAGCTTTCTTT
CASSQESLGGRGTEAFF
>-|TRBJ2-7|-|TRBV18
TGTGCCAGCTCACCAGGAGACAGGCCCCAATCCGAGCAGTACTTC
CASSPGDRPQSEQYF
>-|TRBJ1-6|-|TRBV5-1
TGCGCCAGCAGCTTGATGGACGGGAATAATTCACCCCTCCACTTT
CASSLMDGNNSPLHF
>-|TRBJ1-1|-|TRBV30
TGTGCCTCCAACCGCGGTAGACTGAACACTGAAGCTTTCTTT
CASNRGRLNTEAFF
>-|TRBJ2-2|-|TRBV5-5
TGTGCCAGCAGGGAGGGGGGGCCTAGTGTCCCCGGGGAGCTGTTTTTT
CASREGGPSVPGELFF
>-|TRBJ2-3|few|TRBV24-1
TGTGCCACCAGTGATAATGCGGATACGCAGTATTTT
CATSDNADTQYF
>TRBD1|TRBJ1-2|-|TRBV7-8
TGTGCCAGCAGCTCGACAGGGGGCGCGGGAGGCTACACCTTC
CASSSTGGAGGYTF
>-|TRBJ1-2|once|TRBV14
TGTGCCAGCAGCCAAGAAGGGACACTGTATGGCTACACCTTC
CASSQEGTLYGYTF
>-|TRBJ1-3|-|TRBV19
TGTGCCAGTAGGGCCGACAGGCCCAGCTCTGGAAACACCATATATTTT
CASRADRPSSGNTIYF
>-|TRBJ2-3|many|TRBV7-2
TGTGCCAGCAGCGCCTCCAAGGATGCGACTATGCAGTATTTT
CASSASKDATMQYF
>TRBD1|TRBJ1-2|-|TRBV9
TGTGCCAGCAGCGCCGGGACAGGGCCCTATGGCTACACCTTC
CASSAGTGPYGYTF
>TRBD1|TRBJ1-2|-|TRBV12-3/TRBV12-4
TGTGCCAGCAGTACAGGGGGCATGTATGGCTACACCTTC
CASSTGGMYGYTF
>-|TRBJ2-3|-|TRBV12-5
TGTGCTAGTGGACGGGACTTAGCCACAGATACGCAGTATTTT
CASGRDLATDTQYF
>TRBD1|TRBJ1-5|-|TRBV2
TGTGCCAGCAGCTCGCGAGGCATGACAGGGGGTCAGCCCCAGCATTTT
CASSSRGMTGGQPQHF
>-|TRBJ2-2|-|TRBV2
TGTGCCAGCAGTCGACTAGTTCCGAACACCGGGGAGCTGTTTTTT
CASSRLVPNTGELFF
>-|TRBJ1-2|-|TRBV7-2
TGTGCCAGCAAACTCTCAACAGGCGCCGTCTATGGCTACACCTTC
CASKLSTGAVYGYTF
>TRBD2|TRBJ2-1|-|TRBV2
TGTGCCAGCAGGGTCCGGGTGGCGGGGGAACCCTTGGATGAGCAGTTCTTC
CASRVRVAGEPLDEQFF
>-|TRBJ2-7|once|TRBV4-2
TGTGCCAGCAGCCAAGATGGCGGGGGCGCTATTCGTGAGCAGTACTTC
CASSQDGGGAIREQYF